Listed below are T cell receptor beta chains from one sample, sequenced in a study of T cells in Graves' hyperthyroidism and ophthalmopathy. MiXCR was run by TCRdb on the multiplex PCR reads, yielding one entry per CDR3 protein. The sample holds some 690,000 distinct CDR3 sequences; 15% to 20% are singletons and the top ten take 15% to 18%. Sequencing used blood. Source of these receptors: a man in his fifties with Graves' hyperthyroidism. Each CDR3 is given with its conserved first and last residue. Fields, in order: D gene, V gene, J gene, clone size, CDR3 DNA, CDR3 protein. A D gene is named only where the DNA matches it firmly. Expanded clones are given a class, and other clones once, few, many or no size at all.

d_gene: -
v_gene: TRBV27
j_gene: TRBJ1-4
abundance: few
CDR3nt: TGTGCCAGCAGTTTTTTAGGGAATAATGAAAAACTGTTTTTT
CDR3aa: CASSFLGNNEKLFF

d_gene: TRBD2
v_gene: TRBV20-1
j_gene: TRBJ2-7
abundance: many
CDR3nt: TGCAGTGCAGGGCTAGCGGGAGGTAGTGAGCAGTACTTC
CDR3aa: CSAGLAGGSEQYF

d_gene: -
v_gene: TRBV3-1
j_gene: TRBJ2-1
abundance: many
CDR3nt: TGTGCCAGCAGCCGGTGGACTTCCAATGAGCAGTTCTTC
CDR3aa: CASSRWTSNEQFF

d_gene: -
v_gene: TRBV20-1
j_gene: TRBJ2-1
abundance: few
CDR3nt: TGCAGTGCTAGAGAAGACACGGGGGTGGGGTTCTTC
CDR3aa: CSAREDTGVGFF

d_gene: -
v_gene: TRBV30
j_gene: TRBJ1-4
abundance: -
CDR3nt: TGTGCCTGGAGTCCCACGGGGGAAAAACTGTTTTTT
CDR3aa: CAWSPTGEKLFF

d_gene: -
v_gene: TRBV7-3
j_gene: TRBJ2-3
abundance: -
CDR3nt: TGTGCCAGCAGCCCTCATGAGGCGGACCTCACAGATACGCAGTATTTT
CDR3aa: CASSPHEADLTDTQYF

d_gene: TRBD1
v_gene: TRBV5-4
j_gene: TRBJ1-1
abundance: few
CDR3nt: TGTGCCAGCAGCTTCTTTAGACAGGGGGCTGAAGCTTTCTTT
CDR3aa: CASSFFRQGAEAFF

d_gene: -
v_gene: TRBV11-2
j_gene: TRBJ2-1
abundance: many
CDR3nt: TGTGCCAGCAGCGGCCAGCCAGTGAACAATGAGCAGTTCTTC
CDR3aa: CASSGQPVNNEQFF

d_gene: -
v_gene: TRBV28
j_gene: TRBJ1-1
abundance: -
CDR3nt: TGTGCCAGCAGTCCAACCCTGAACTCTGAAGCTTTCTTT
CDR3aa: CASSPTLNSEAFF

d_gene: TRBD2
v_gene: TRBV5-1
j_gene: TRBJ2-1
abundance: -
CDR3nt: TGCGCCAGCAGCCCACCCATATCGGGGGGTGGCAATGAGCAGTTCTTC
CDR3aa: CASSPPISGGGNEQFF

d_gene: TRBD2
v_gene: TRBV19
j_gene: TRBJ2-7
abundance: -
CDR3nt: TGTGCCAGTAGTATGCGGCGGGAGGTCTACAATGAGCAGTACTTC
CDR3aa: CASSMRREVYNEQYF

d_gene: -
v_gene: TRBV20-1
j_gene: TRBJ2-1
abundance: -
CDR3nt: TGCAGTGCTAGGAGGCCCTCCTACAATGAGCAGTTCTTC
CDR3aa: CSARRPSYNEQFF

d_gene: -
v_gene: TRBV7-9
j_gene: TRBJ2-7
abundance: few
CDR3nt: TGTGCCAGCAGCTTAGAGTCCCACAGATACTACGAGCAGTACTTC
CDR3aa: CASSLESHRYYEQYF

d_gene: -
v_gene: TRBV27
j_gene: TRBJ2-7
abundance: many
CDR3nt: TGTGCCAGCAGTTCCCTTAATGGCGAGCAGTACTTC
CDR3aa: CASSSLNGEQYF

d_gene: -
v_gene: TRBV6-2/TRBV6-3
j_gene: TRBJ1-1
abundance: -
CDR3nt: TGTGCCAGCAGTTACTTGGGGGTTGAAGCTTTCTTT
CDR3aa: CASSYLGVEAFF

d_gene: -
v_gene: TRBV30
j_gene: TRBJ2-1
abundance: many
CDR3nt: TGTGCCTGGAGTCAGTCTAATGAGCAGTTCTTC
CDR3aa: CAWSQSNEQFF

d_gene: -
v_gene: TRBV6-1
j_gene: TRBJ1-3
abundance: -
CDR3nt: TGTGCCAGCAGTCCAACGGATTCTGGAAACACCATATATTTT
CDR3aa: CASSPTDSGNTIYF

d_gene: -
v_gene: TRBV29-1
j_gene: TRBJ1-2
abundance: -
CDR3nt: TGCAGCGTTGTTCGGGCAGGGCCCTATGGCTACACCTTC
CDR3aa: CSVVRAGPYGYTF